This T cell receptor (beta chain) was documented in a study of T cell changes during pregnancy in multiple sclerosis. CDR1 is SNHLY, CDR2 FYNNEI, per germline. CDR3 length: 16 amino acids. V lost 3 bases to trimming and J lost 3 bases; unmatched junction nucleotides: 11. Sequencing was performed with immunoSEQ multiplex PCR; in TCRdb, only in-frame clones are kept and a portion is missing. The sample records about 110,000 clones, about 90% being singletons. This clone was seen once. The sample consisted of peripheral blood, taken before pregnancy. V gene TRBV2 combines with J gene TRBJ2-7; 7 bases line up with TRBD1. This TCR derives from a female donor with multiple sclerosis, enrolled in a pregnancy study. CDR3 DNA: TGTGCCAGCAGTGACGCGAGAAACAGGGGCGACTACGAGCAGTACTTC. It encodes CASSDARNRGDYEQYF. Combining the CDR3 with reference TRBV2 and TRBJ2-7 gives the whole variable domain EPEVTQTPSHQVTQMGQEVILRCVPISNHLYFYWYRQILGQKVEFLVSFYNNEISEKSEIFDDQFSVERPDGSNFTLKIRSTKLEDSAMYFCASSDARNRGDYEQYFGPGTRLTVT.